This T cell receptor (beta chain) was identified in a study of T cell changes during pregnancy in multiple sclerosis. Data came from immunoSEQ multiplex PCR; TCRdb stores just in-frame clones and leaves some out. This table holds about 77,000 clones, about 93% found once. V was shortened by 6 bases and J by 0 bases, with 8 bases between the two germline ends. CDR1 and CDR2 (germline): SGHVS, FQNEAQ. The CDR3 is 13 residues long. This TCR was sampled from a female donor in good health, enrolled as a control in a pregnancy study. This specimen consisted of peripheral blood, obtained after pregnancy. V is TRBV7-8 and J is TRBJ2-5, with unresolved D. Written as DNA, the CDR3 is TGTGCCAGCAGGGCAGCGAACCAAGAGACCCAGTACTTC. This codes for CASRAANQETQYF.